Listed below are T cell receptor beta chains from one sample, sequenced in a study of blood T cell repertoires in COVID-19. Profiled with immunoSEQ multiplex PCR; TCRdb holds only in-frame clones, not every one. Of some 76,000 clones in the sample, more than 80% were seen once. Sequencing input: peripheral blood. All receptors derive from a woman aged 60-75 years with acute or convalescent COVID-19. Both conserved end residues are trimmed from each CDR3. A D gene is named only where the DNA matches it firmly.

v_call: TRBV27
d_call: TRBD1
cdr3_aa: ASWQGEDQPQH

v_call: TRBV5-8
d_call: TRBD1
cdr3_aa: ASSLVQGAQGANVLT

v_call: TRBV9
d_call: TRBD1
cdr3_aa: ASSESWGQGWMNTEAF

v_call: TRBV5-1
d_call: .
cdr3_aa: ASSLALSRGGPDTQY

v_call: TRBV30
d_call: TRBD2
cdr3_aa: AWRDGTSGTDTQY

v_call: TRBV6-5
d_call: TRBD1
cdr3_aa: ASSWTGRTNYGYT

v_call: TRBV21-1
d_call: .
cdr3_aa: ASSKPTGEIYNEQF

v_call: TRBV7-8
d_call: .
cdr3_aa: ASSFGPGETQY

v_call: TRBV5-1
d_call: TRBD1
cdr3_aa: ASSLVTGDKNIQY

v_call: TRBV3-1/TRBV3-2
d_call: .
cdr3_aa: ASSQGRGAGQY

v_call: TRBV29-1
d_call: TRBD1
cdr3_aa: SVGETGGNQPQH

v_call: TRBV6-1
d_call: .
cdr3_aa: ASSETGRQPQH

v_call: TRBV4-3
d_call: TRBD1
cdr3_aa: ASSQAIDRGSGELF

v_call: TRBV7-3
d_call: TRBD2
cdr3_aa: ASSRGGGLENIQY

v_call: TRBV5-4
d_call: .
cdr3_aa: ASSLVIGQPNYGYT

v_call: TRBV6-2/TRBV6-3
d_call: TRBD1
cdr3_aa: ASSTQQGAGYGYT

v_call: TRBV2
d_call: TRBD1
cdr3_aa: ASSGGQGQPNYGYT

v_call: TRBV19
d_call: .
cdr3_aa: ASRDTEAF

v_call: TRBV5-6
d_call: TRBD2
cdr3_aa: ASSLSSGGSYNEQF